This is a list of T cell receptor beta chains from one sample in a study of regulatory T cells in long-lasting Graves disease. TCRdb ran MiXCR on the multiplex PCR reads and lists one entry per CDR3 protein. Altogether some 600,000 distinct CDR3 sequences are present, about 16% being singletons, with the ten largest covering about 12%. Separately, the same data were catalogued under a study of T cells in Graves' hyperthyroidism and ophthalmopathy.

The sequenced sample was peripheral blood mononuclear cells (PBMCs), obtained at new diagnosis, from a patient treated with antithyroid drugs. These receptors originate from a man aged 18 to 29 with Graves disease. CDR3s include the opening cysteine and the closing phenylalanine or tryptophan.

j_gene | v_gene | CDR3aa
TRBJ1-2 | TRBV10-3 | CAISEGQGARDYGYTF
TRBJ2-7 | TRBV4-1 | CASSQDQLVLSYEQYF
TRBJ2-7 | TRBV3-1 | CASSPGTSGSIPSYEQYF
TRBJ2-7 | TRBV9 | CASSAGQGVGEQYF
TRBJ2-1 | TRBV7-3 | CASSLFSFFGTSGSVAYNEQFF
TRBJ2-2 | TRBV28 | CASTPLRGLGNTGELFF
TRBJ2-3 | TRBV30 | CAFQTSGNWDTQYF
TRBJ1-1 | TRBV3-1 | CASSQKDRAVAFF
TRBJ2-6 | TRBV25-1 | CASKAPDPTGANVLTF
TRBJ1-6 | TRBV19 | CASSTRDRSSSYNSPLHF
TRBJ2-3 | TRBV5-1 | CASSQLAEITDTQYF
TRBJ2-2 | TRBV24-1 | CATSDLASALTGELFF
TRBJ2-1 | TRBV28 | CASSSTGVPNSEQFF
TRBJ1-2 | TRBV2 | CASSELRAGNYGYTF
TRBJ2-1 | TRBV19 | CASSTLRDEQFF
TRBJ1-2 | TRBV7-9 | CASSPRGAGYGYTF
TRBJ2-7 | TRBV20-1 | CSATGQGYEQYF
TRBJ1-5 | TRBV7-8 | CASNSLVGIQPQHF
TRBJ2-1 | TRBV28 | CASSLSGRANEQFF
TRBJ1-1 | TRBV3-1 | CASIATGGGGTEAFF
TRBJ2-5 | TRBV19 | CASSSTPGIAEETQYF
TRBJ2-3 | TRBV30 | CAWNDREGFTDTQYF
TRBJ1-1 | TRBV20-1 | CSARTTAGTEAFF
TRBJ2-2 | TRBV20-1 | CSATPGLAGDSGELFF
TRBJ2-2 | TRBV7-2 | CASSASLGDAGSIANTGELFF
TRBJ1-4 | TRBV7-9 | CASSSSPPETNEKLFF
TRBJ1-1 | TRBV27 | CASSRGGGRAFF
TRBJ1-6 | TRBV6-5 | CASSYSWVSINSPLHF
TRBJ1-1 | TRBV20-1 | CSARDPGTSTEAFF
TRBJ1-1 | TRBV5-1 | CASSWTADTEAFF
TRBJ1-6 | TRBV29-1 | CSVEGIGQGANSPLHF
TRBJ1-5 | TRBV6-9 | CASSYSKGLNQPQHF
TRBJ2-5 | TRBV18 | CASSQSRAEETQYF
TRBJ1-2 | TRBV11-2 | CASSKGTEKSYTF
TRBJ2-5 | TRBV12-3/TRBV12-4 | CASSLGELRPVGTQYF
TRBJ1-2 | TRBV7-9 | CASSLSRGRTDYGYTF
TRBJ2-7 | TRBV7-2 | CASSLVEGEYEQYF
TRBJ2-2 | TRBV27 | CASSSLGQGKNTGELFF
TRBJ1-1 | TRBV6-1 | CASGVGSEAFF
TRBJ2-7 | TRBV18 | CASSLGLAGVPEQYF
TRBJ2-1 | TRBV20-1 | CSAIHRRAFSYNEQFF
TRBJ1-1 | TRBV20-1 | CSAEDRVNTEAFF
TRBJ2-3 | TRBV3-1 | CASSRGSSRYTDTQYF
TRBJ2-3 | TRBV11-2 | CASSLVGLAGGPGTDTQYF